This T cell receptor beta chain was observed in a study of cytomegalovirus exposure and HLA in healthy donors. 60 Vbeta and 13 Jbeta primers were used in PCR. Libraries were prepared by immunoSEQ multiplex PCR; TCRdb keeps only in-frame clonotypes and omits some of them. Of about 140,000 clones listed, over 70% are singletons. This clonotype originated in a man in his forties in good health and CMV-seropositive. The sample taken for sequencing was PBMCs.

The CDR3 loop is CASSAPGGLAGPYNEQFF. The CDR3 nucleotides are TGTGCCAGCAGCGCCCCGGGGGGACTAGCGGGCCCCTACAATGAGCAGTTCTTC. The chain has TRBV9 and TRBJ2-1; 12 nucleotides agree with TRBD2. After removal of 3 bases from V and 2 bases from J, the junction contained 9 bases not matched to a gene. From germline, CDR1 is SGDLS and CDR2 YYNGEE. The CDR3 is 18 residues long.